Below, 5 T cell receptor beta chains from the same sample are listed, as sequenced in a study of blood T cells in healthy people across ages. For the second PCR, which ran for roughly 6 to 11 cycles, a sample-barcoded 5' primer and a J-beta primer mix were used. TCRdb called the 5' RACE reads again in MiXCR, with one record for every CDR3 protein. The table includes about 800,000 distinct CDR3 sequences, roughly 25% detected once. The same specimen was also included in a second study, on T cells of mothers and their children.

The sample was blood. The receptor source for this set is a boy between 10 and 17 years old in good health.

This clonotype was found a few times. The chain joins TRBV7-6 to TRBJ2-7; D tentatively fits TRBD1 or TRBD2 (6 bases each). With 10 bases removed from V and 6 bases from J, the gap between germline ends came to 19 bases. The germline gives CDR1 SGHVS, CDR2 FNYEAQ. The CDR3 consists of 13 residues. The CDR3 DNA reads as TGTGCCACGGGGGACATCGGAGCGGTCGAGCAGTACTTC. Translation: CATGDIGAVEQYF.

This chain's CDR3 is CASSVSGAQDTQYF. The CDR3 coding sequence is TGCGCCAGCAGCGTCTCCGGGGCCCAAGATACGCAGTATTTT. The chain uses TRBV5-1 and TRBJ2-3; either TRBD1 or TRBD2 may supply D (5 bases each). Per the germline V gene, CDR1 is SGHRS and CDR2 is YFSETQ. The CDR3 runs 14 residues. V was cut by 4 bases and J by 5 bases, with 14 bases left in between.

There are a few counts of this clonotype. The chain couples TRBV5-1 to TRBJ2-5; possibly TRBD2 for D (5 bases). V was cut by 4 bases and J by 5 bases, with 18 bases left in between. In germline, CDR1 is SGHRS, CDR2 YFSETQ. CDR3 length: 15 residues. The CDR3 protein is CASSTAGSGSETQYF. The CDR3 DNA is TGCGCCAGCAGCACGGCTGGCTCGGGGTCGGAGACCCAGTACTTC.

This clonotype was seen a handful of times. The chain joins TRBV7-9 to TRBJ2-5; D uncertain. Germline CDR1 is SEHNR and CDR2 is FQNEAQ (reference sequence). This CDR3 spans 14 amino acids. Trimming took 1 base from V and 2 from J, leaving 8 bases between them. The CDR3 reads CASSLVAIQETQYF. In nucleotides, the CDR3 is TGTGCCAGCAGCTTAGTGGCAATTCAAGAGACCCAGTACTTC. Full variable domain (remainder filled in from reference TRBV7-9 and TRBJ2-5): DTGVSQNPRHKITKRGQNVTFRCDPISEHNRLYWYRQTLGQGPEFLTYFQNEAQLEKSRLLSDRFSAERPKGSFSTLEIQRTEQGDSAMYLCASSLVAIQETQYFGPGTRLLVL.

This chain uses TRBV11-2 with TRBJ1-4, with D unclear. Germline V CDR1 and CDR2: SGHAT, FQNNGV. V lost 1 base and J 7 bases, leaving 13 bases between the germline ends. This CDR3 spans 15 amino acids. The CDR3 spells CASSLGQAGSEKLFF. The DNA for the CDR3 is TGTGCCAGCAGCTTAGGCCAGGCCGGTAGTGAAAAACTGTTTTTT. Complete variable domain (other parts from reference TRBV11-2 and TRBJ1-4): EAGVAQSPRYKIIEKRQSVAFWCNPISGHATLYWYQQILGQGPKLLIQFQNNGVVDDSQLPKDRFSAERLKGVDSTLKIQPAKLEDSAVYLCASSLGQAGSEKLFFGSGTQLSVL.